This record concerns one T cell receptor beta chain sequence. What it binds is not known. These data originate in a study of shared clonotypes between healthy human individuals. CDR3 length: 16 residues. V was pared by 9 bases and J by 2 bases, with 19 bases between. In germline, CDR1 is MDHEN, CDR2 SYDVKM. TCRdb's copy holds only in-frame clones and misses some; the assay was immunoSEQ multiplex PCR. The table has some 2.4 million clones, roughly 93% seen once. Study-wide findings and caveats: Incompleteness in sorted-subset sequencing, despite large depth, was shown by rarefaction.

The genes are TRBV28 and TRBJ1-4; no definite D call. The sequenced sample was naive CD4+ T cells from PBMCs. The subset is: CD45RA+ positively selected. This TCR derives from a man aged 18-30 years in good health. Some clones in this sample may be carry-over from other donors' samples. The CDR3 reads CASSQKNGVTNEKLFF. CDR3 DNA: TGTGCCAGTTCGCAAAAAAATGGGGTGACTAATGAAAAACTGTTTTTT. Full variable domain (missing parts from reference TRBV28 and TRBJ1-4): DVKVTQSSRYLVKRTGEKVFLECVQDMDHENMFWYRQDPGLGLRLIYFSYDVKMKEKGDIPEGYSVSREKKERFSLILESASTNQTSMYLCASSQKNGVTNEKLFFGSGTQLSVL.